These 32 T cell receptor beta chains were sequenced from one sample in a study of human CD4 T cells and Enterobacteriaceae. Repertoires were generated with immunoSEQ multiplex PCR, while TCRdb's copy carries only in-frame clones and drops some. The sample lists roughly 28,000 clones, more than 80% seen once, with around 0.96% in the top ten. Sorting took every CD4+ cell except CD45RA+CCR7+CD95- naive cells, reaching over 95% purity. The sequenced sample was memory CD4+ T cells from blood. Receptors were obtained from a human donor in good health.

The V call is TRBV6-6, the J call TRBJ2-1; weak D call: TRBD1 (6 bases). The CDR3 is 13 amino acids. V shed 5 bases and J shed 9 bases, with 14 bases lying between them. The germline CDR1 and CDR2 sequences are MNHNY and SVGAGI (reference sequence). CDR3 amino acids: CASSGHSGVEQFF. Written as DNA, the CDR3 is TGTGCCAGCAGTGGTCACTCAGGGGTTGAGCAGTTCTTC.

This chain uses TRBV28 with TRBJ1-2, with D uncertain. The CDR3 contains 15 residues. Trimming stripped 4 bases from V and 4 bases from J, with 16 bases between. The V gene's germline CDR1 is MDHEN and CDR2 SYDVKM. The CDR3 is CASSSPGRSFYGYTF. In DNA form, the CDR3 reads TGTGCCAGCAGTTCCCCCGGCAGGTCTTTCTATGGCTACACCTTC.

This chain links TRBV7-9 with TRBJ1-1; D perhaps matches TRBD1 (5 bases). CDR1 and CDR2 (germline): SEHNR, FQNEAQ (reference sequence). V was shortened by 5 bases and J by 5 bases, with 18 bases between the two germline ends. The CDR3 loop spans 15 amino acids. The CDR3 DNA follows: TGTGCCAGCAGCCCCTCCGGGGCCGCCGGAACTGAAGCTTTCTTT. It codes for CASSPSGAAGTEAFF. The variable domain in full, with the rest retrieved from reference TRBV7-9 and TRBJ1-1, is DTGVSQNPRHKITKRGQNVTFRCDPISEHNRLYWYRQTLGQGPEFLTYFQNEAQLEKSRLLSDRFSAERPKGSFSTLEIQRTEQGDSAMYLCASSPSGAAGTEAFFGQGTRLTVV.

The V gene is TRBV7-2, the J gene TRBJ2-5; the D gene is possibly TRBD1 (6 bases). Germline V gene lookup returns CDR1 SGHTA and CDR2 FQGNSA. There are 14 residues in the CDR3. V dropped 2 bases and J dropped 5 bases, with 12 bases sitting between them. The CDR3 bases are TGTGCCAGCAGCTTAAATGCAGGGGAGGAGACCCAGTACTTC. Protein: CASSLNAGEETQYF.

V and J are TRBV7-6 and TRBJ2-7, with TRBD1 matching 7 bases. CDR1 SGHVS and CDR2 FNYEAQ come from the germline V gene. The CDR3 length is 13 residues. V lost 3 bases to trimming and J lost 2 bases; unmatched junction nucleotides: 1. The CDR3 reads CASSFGTAYEQYF. CDR3 bases: TGTGCCAGCAGCTTTGGGACAGCCTACGAGCAGTACTTC.

This rearrangement joins TRBV11-3 to TRBJ2-5; 15 positions match TRBD2. Germline-derived CDR1 and CDR2 are SGHNT and YENEEA. The length of the CDR3 is 15 residues. Trimming cost V 5 bases and J 4 bases; bases outside gene matches: 2. The CDR3 DNA sequence: TGTGCCAGCAGCCTGGGACTAGCGGGAGGAGAGACCCAGTACTTC. It encodes CASSLGLAGGETQYF.

J is TRBJ2-1 and V is TRBV30; D remains ambiguous. This CDR3 region has 12 residues. Trimming removed 3 bases from V and 5 bases from J, with 8 bases in between. Germline V gives CDR1 GTSNPN, CDR2 SVGIG (reference sequence). This CDR3 is CAWRYQNNEQFF. The CDR3 DNA sequence: TGTGCCTGGAGGTATCAAAACAATGAGCAGTTCTTC.

The gene calls are TRBV19 and TRBJ1-5; D gene ambiguous. Per the germline V gene, CDR1 is LNHDA and CDR2 is SQIVND (reference sequence). The CDR3 totals 15 residues. Trimming took 5 bases from V and 0 from J, leaving 11 bases between them. CDR3 coding DNA: TGTGCCAGTAGTCAGATGGCTGATAGCAATCAGCCCCAGCATTTT. It translates to CASSQMADSNQPQHF.

CDR3 sequence: CSAKRDEQFF. In DNA, the CDR3 is TGCAGTGCTAAGAGGGATGAGCAGTTCTTC. This rearrangement joins TRBV20-1 to TRBJ2-1, with D tentatively TRBD2 (5 bases). V lost 4 bases and J lost 8, with 6 bases in between. The germline V gene encodes CDR1 DFQATT and CDR2 SNEGSKA (reference sequence). This CDR3 region has 10 residues.

In its sample, this clone was seen a few times. The gene calls are TRBV28 and TRBJ2-2, with D possibly matching TRBD2 (6 bases). Germline V gives CDR1 MDHEN, CDR2 SYDVKM. The CDR3 has 16 amino acids. The V and J ends lost 6 bases and 2 bases respectively, with 16 bases between them. The CDR3, as DNA: TGTGCCAGCAGACCGTTGGGCGGGACTAACACCGGGGAGCTGTTTTTT. This encodes CASRPLGGTNTGELFF.

The chain links TRBV4-1 to TRBJ2-3, with D perhaps TRBD2 (5 bases). The V end lost 10 bases, the J end lost 1 base, and 27 bases lay between the germline ends. CDR1 is MGHRA and CDR2 is YSYEKL in the germline V gene. The CDR3 runs to 18 residues. The CDR3 DNA follows: TGCGCCACCACGGCGGGTGCTACGGCCAAAGCGGGCACAGATACGCAGTATTTT. Translated, it gives CATTAGATAKAGTDTQYF.

The chain employs TRBV10-1 and TRBJ1-2; 8 bases line up with TRBD1. V was pared by 6 bases and J by 2 bases, with 8 bases of the junction left unmatched. This CDR3 has 15 amino acids. From germline, CDR1 is WNHNN and CDR2 SYGVQD (reference sequence). The CDR3: CASRGGYRGNYGYTF. The CDR3 region has the DNA TGCGCCAGCAGGGGAGGGTACAGGGGGAACTATGGCTACACCTTC.

In its sample, this clone was seen once. The rearrangement joins TRBV16 to TRBJ1-4; D might be TRBD1 (6 bases). CDR1 is KGHSY, CDR2 FQNENV, per germline. CDR3 length: 15 amino acids. V gave up 5 bases and J gave up 10 bases, with 20 bases separating them. The CDR3 DNA reads TGTGCCAGCAGCGAGGCGGGGGCTCCCCACCGAAAACTGTTTTTT. Translated, it gives CASSEAGAPHRKLFF.

This chain connects TRBV2 to TRBJ2-1, with 7 bases identical to TRBD1. The CDR3 sequence is 15 residues long. The germline CDR1 and CDR2 sequences are SNHLY and FYNNEI. Trimming cost V 1 base and J 2 bases; bases outside gene matches: 2. CDR3 amino acids: CASSEGQGAYNEQFF. The CDR3, as DNA: TGTGCCAGCAGTGAAGGGCAGGGGGCCTACAATGAGCAGTTCTTC. Together with reference TRBV2 and TRBJ2-1, the CDR3 gives the full variable domain: EPEVTQTPSHQVTQMGQEVILRCVPISNHLYFYWYRQILGQKVEFLVSFYNNEISEKSEIFDDQFSVERPDGSNFTLKIRSTKLEDSAMYFCASSEGQGAYNEQFFGPGTRLTVL.

This chain links TRBV4-1 with TRBJ1-2; D is possibly TRBD1 (6 bases). CDR1 MGHRA and CDR2 YSYEKL come from the germline V gene. CDR3 length: 15 amino acids. V was shortened by 4 bases and J by 0 bases, with 12 bases between the two germline ends. The CDR3 protein is CASSLRDTSNYGYTF. The CDR3 nucleotides read TGCGCCAGCAGCCTACGGGACACTTCTAACTATGGCTACACCTTC.

The chain combines TRBV28 with TRBJ2-1, with 10 bases fitting TRBD2. CDR3 length: 17 amino acids. CDR1 MDHEN and CDR2 SYDVKM come from the germline V gene. J was trimmed by 10 bases and V by 6 bases; bases with no gene match: 18. Written as DNA, the CDR3 is TGTGCCAGCAGGGATAGCCTCGGGTTAGCGGGAGGACGAGAGCAGTTCTTC. It codes for CASRDSLGLAGGREQFF.

The chain has TRBV5-1 and TRBJ2-1, with D hard to call. This CDR3 comprises 15 residues. The V end was cut by 5 bases, the J end by 0 bases, with 12 bases between. Germline loops: CDR1 SGHRS, CDR2 YFSETQ. This CDR3 is CASSSISSSYNEQFF. Written as DNA, the CDR3 is TGCGCCAGCAGTTCAATCTCCAGCTCCTACAATGAGCAGTTCTTC.

The chain is built from TRBV5-1 and TRBJ2-7; TRBD2 matches at 12 bases. Trimming took 0 bases from V and 5 from J; bases not matched to a gene: 12. The germline CDR1 and CDR2 sequences are SGHRS and YFSETQ. The CDR3 is 18 amino acids. CDR3 DNA sequence: TGCGCCAGCAGCTTGGGGCTAGCGGGAGGGCCCGTTCGCGACGAGCAGTACTTC. This sequence encodes CASSLGLAGGPVRDEQYF.

The rearrangement links TRBV25-1 to TRBJ1-2; D is ambiguous. Trimming cost V 5 bases and J 7 bases, with 14 bases left between them. Germline CDR1 and CDR2: MGHDK and SYGVNS. CDR3 length: 13 amino acids. The CDR3 nucleotides read TGTGCCAGCAGTAAAGAAGGGATTTTTGGCTACACCTTC. Its protein is CASSKEGIFGYTF.

This clone was recorded a few times. J is TRBJ2-7 and V is TRBV4-2, with a tentative D call TRBD1 (5 bases). Trimming removed 6 bases from V and 6 bases from J, with 21 bases in between. CDR3 length: 15 amino acids. CDR1 and CDR2 (germline): LGHNA, YNFKEQ. The CDR3 protein is CASRLTQGFSGEQYF. CDR3 DNA: TGTGCCAGCAGATTAACCCAGGGTTTCTCAGGCGAGCAGTACTTC.

The chain recombines TRBV9 with TRBJ2-3, with TRBD2 as a possible D gene (6 bases). Trimming stripped 0 bases from V and 3 bases from J, with 14 bases between. The CDR3 sequence is 16 residues long. In germline, CDR1 is SGDLS, CDR2 YYNGEE. The CDR3 is CASSVEGLAATDTQYF. The CDR3 coding sequence is TGTGCCAGCAGCGTAGAGGGTTTAGCGGCAACAGATACGCAGTATTTT. The variable domain in full, completed from reference TRBV9 and TRBJ2-3, reads DSGVTQTPKHLITATGQRVTLRCSPRSGDLSVYWYQQSLDQGLQFLIQYYNGEERAKGNILERFSAQQFPDLHSELNLSSLELGDSALYFCASSVEGLAATDTQYFGPGTRLTVL.

With regard to this clone: One end of the junction fails to match germline, which may point to a read error. The V call is TRBV29-1, the J call TRBJ1-2, with D hard to call. CDR1 and CDR2 from the germline V gene are SQVTM and ANQGSEA. The CDR3 is made up of 12 amino acids. The CDR3 nucleotides are TGCAGCGTCGAAGACACGTTCTATGGCTACACCTTC. It specifies CSVEDTFYGYTF.

This clone came up once. The chain recombines TRBV5-1 with TRBJ2-1; 8 nucleotides align to TRBD2. This CDR3 is 15 amino acids long. Germline V gene lookup returns CDR1 SGHRS and CDR2 YFSETQ. Trimming took 1 base from V and 8 from J; bases not matched to a gene: 8. In DNA, the CDR3 is TGCGCCAGCAGCTTGAGCGGGAGAGTAAGCGATGAGCAGTTCTTC. Protein product: CASSLSGRVSDEQFF.

The V and J genes are TRBV6-5 and TRBJ1-5, with D perhaps TRBD1 (5 bases). This CDR3 has 14 residues. Germline V CDR1 and CDR2: MNHEY, SVGAGI. V was trimmed by 8 bases and J by 2 bases, leaving 13 bases between them. The CDR3 bases are TGTGCCAGCGGGGGGGGAGTTGGCAATCAGCCCCAGCATTTT. It is translated as CASGGGVGNQPQHF.

The chain is built from TRBV29-1 and TRBJ1-2; D is ambiguous. The CDR3 consists of 13 residues. With 0 bases removed from V and 9 bases from J, the gap between germline ends came to 14 bases. Germline loops: CDR1 SQVTM, CDR2 ANQGSEA. CDR3 bases: TGCAGCGTTGAAGACACTGGGGTTAGGCGCTACACCTTC. As protein: CSVEDTGVRRYTF.

V and J are TRBV10-3 and TRBJ2-2; 8 positions match TRBD1. The CDR3 extends over 15 amino acids. Germline assignment: CDR1 ENHRY and CDR2 SYGVKD. V lost 3 bases, J lost 8 bases, and 8 bases stayed unmatched. As DNA, the CDR3 is TGTGCCATCAGTGAAGCAGGGGGCGCCGATGGGGAGCTGTTTTTT. This translates into CAISEAGGADGELFF.

The gene calls are TRBV28 and TRBJ2-2; TRBD1 matches at 10 bases. Unmatched junction bases numbered 2, after V lost 6 bases and J lost 1 base. The CDR3 contains 15 residues. Germline CDR1 MDHEN, CDR2 SYDVKM. The CDR3 nucleotides are TGTGCCAGCAGGGGACAGGGGCGGAACACCGGGGAGCTGTTTTTT. Encoded protein: CASRGQGRNTGELFF.

The chain carries TRBV7-2 and TRBJ1-5; D gene unclear. This CDR3 has 13 amino acids. V lost 5 bases to trimming and J lost 8 bases, with 13 bases between them. From germline, CDR1 is SGHTA and CDR2 FQGNSA. The chain's CDR3 is CASSPRAREPQHF. The DNA of the CDR3 is TGTGCCAGCAGCCCTCGGGCCCGCGAGCCCCAGCATTTT.

This chain uses TRBV5-8 with TRBJ1-5; TRBD1 might be the D (6 bases). Germline V gene sequence: CDR1 SGHTS, CDR2 YDEGEE. With 3 bases removed from V and 11 bases from J, the gap between germline ends came to 15 bases. The CDR3 has 13 residues. CDR3 DNA: TGTGCCAGCAGCTCGGGAGAGGCAGGGGCCCAGCATTTT. It translates to CASSSGEAGAQHF.

The CDR3 sequence is CASSHRYTEAFF. The CDR3 DNA is TGTGCCAGCAGCCACCGATACACTGAAGCTTTCTTT. The rearrangement uses TRBV5-8 and TRBJ1-1; D is unresolved. This CDR3 spans 12 amino acids. The V and J ends lost 4 bases and 3 bases respectively, with 7 bases between them. The germline V gene has CDR1 SGHTS and CDR2 YDEGEE.

The chain joins TRBV6-1 to TRBJ1-6; no clear D. The CDR3 sequence is 16 residues long. Germline-derived CDR1 and CDR2 are MNHNS and SASEGT. Trimming cost V 3 bases and J 0 bases, with 9 bases left between them. The CDR3 sequence: CASSEILSSYNSPLHF. The CDR3 DNA reads TGTGCCAGCAGTGAGATCCTGAGCTCCTATAATTCACCCCTCCACTTT.

This clone was counted only a few times. V and J are TRBV15 and TRBJ1-1; a possible D gene is TRBD1 (5 bases). The CDR3 length is 14 residues. The germline gives CDR1 LNHNV, CDR2 YYDKDF (reference sequence). Trimming took 4 bases from V and 6 from J, leaving 15 bases between them. CDR3 residues: CATSTRQTGAEAFF. The CDR3 DNA sequence: TGTGCCACCAGCACCAGACAGACGGGAGCTGAAGCTTTCTTT.